These 12 T cell receptor beta chains share one sample of origin, sequenced in a study of cytomegalovirus exposure and HLA in healthy donors. The study ran its PCR with 60 Vbeta and 13 Jbeta primers. Sequencing used immunoSEQ multiplex PCR; TCRdb keeps in-frame clones, though not all of them. The sample has approximately 150,000 clones; approximately 80% are singletons. Sequenced input: PBMCs. These TCRs come from a boy aged 2-9 years in good health and CMV-seronegative.

The chain is built from TRBV7-3 and TRBJ1-1; D unresolved. Germline assignment: CDR1 SGHTA and CDR2 FQGTGA. The CDR3 sequence is 13 residues long. Trimming stripped 2 bases from V and 3 bases from J, with 7 bases between. CDR3 in amino acids: CASSLLEDTEAFF. CDR3 nucleotides: TGTGCCAGCAGCTTATTGGAGGACACTGAAGCTTTCTTT.

The V and J genes are TRBV10-2 and TRBJ2-5, with D possibly TRBD2 on 6 matching bases. CDR3 length: 12 amino acids. Trimming left V 10 bases short and J 2 bases short, with 11 bases between. Germline lookup yields CDR1 WSHSY and CDR2 SAAADI. The CDR3 DNA reads TGCGCCATTCGGGGACTTCAAGAGACCCAGTACTTC. The encoded protein is CAIRGLQETQYF.

This chain connects TRBV5-1 to TRBJ2-3; tentative D call: TRBD2 (6 bases). Trimming stripped 3 bases from V and 0 bases from J, with 11 bases between. Germline V CDR1 and CDR2: SGHRS, YFSETQ. This CDR3 is 15 amino acids long. CDR3 coding DNA: TGCGCCAGCAGCTCCGGGACTTACAGCACAGATACGCAGTATTTT. Protein product: CASSSGTYSTDTQYF.

The chain uses TRBV9 and TRBJ1-3; D is unclear. The germline gives CDR1 SGDLS, CDR2 YYNGEE. The CDR3 has 16 amino acids. V was shortened by 1 base and J by 0 bases, with 11 bases between the two germline ends. This CDR3 reads CASSVIATGSGNTIYF. CDR3 in DNA: TGTGCCAGCAGCGTAATAGCTACGGGCTCTGGAAACACCATATATTTT.

V gene TRBV6-1 combines with J gene TRBJ1-5; the D gene is possibly TRBD1 (5 bases). CDR3 size: 12 residues. Trimming removed 7 bases at V and 12 bases at J, with 16 bases between. Germline lookup yields CDR1 MNHNS and CDR2 SASEGT. The CDR3 DNA reads as TGTGCCAGCACCCCCCGCGGGGGGAGCCAGCATTTT. It encodes CASTPRGGSQHF.

The chain employs TRBV9 and TRBJ2-1; 16 bases are shared with TRBD2. Germline V gene sequence: CDR1 SGDLS, CDR2 YYNGEE. The CDR3 is 20 amino acids. The J segment lost 10 bases and the V segment lost 4 bases, leaving 20 bases of the junction unmatched. CDR3 sequence: CASSPYVPGLAGGPEPEQFF. CDR3 coding DNA: TGTGCCAGCAGCCCTTATGTCCCGGGACTAGCGGGGGGGCCGGAGCCGGAGCAGTTCTTC.

V usage is TRBV30 and J usage is TRBJ1-4; 10 nucleotides align to TRBD1. Unmatched junction bases numbered 4, after V lost 4 bases and J lost 8 bases. Germline loops: CDR1 GTSNPN, CDR2 SVGIG (reference sequence). The CDR3 consists of 13 residues. In DNA form, the CDR3 reads TGTGCCTGGATGAGGGACAGGGGAGAAAAACTGTTTTTT. It encodes CAWMRDRGEKLFF.

CDR3 amino acids: CASSVAGFGANVLTF. CDR3 sequence (DNA): TGTGCCAGCAGCGTAGCAGGTTTCGGGGCCAACGTCCTGACTTTC. The chain has TRBV9 and TRBJ2-6; D gene uncertain. CDR1 and CDR2 from the germline V gene are SGDLS and YYNGEE. The CDR3 has 15 residues. Deletions cut 0 bases from V and 4 bases from J, with 8 bases between. Full variable domain (missing parts from reference TRBV9 and TRBJ2-6): DSGVTQTPKHLITATGQRVTLRCSPRSGDLSVYWYQQSLDQGLQFLIQYYNGEERAKGNILERFSAQQFPDLHSELNLSSLELGDSALYFCASSVAGFGANVLTFGAGSRLTVL.

The count of this clone is one. The CDR3 region is CASSLVRGRGNYYEQYF. The CDR3 nucleotides read TGTGCCAGCAGCTTGGTAAGGGGGCGCGGGAATTACTACGAGCAGTACTTC. V usage is TRBV5-6 and J usage is TRBJ2-7; perhaps TRBD1 as D (7 bases). This CDR3 region has 17 residues. The V and J ends lost 0 bases and 3 bases respectively, with 19 bases between them. CDR1 is SGHDT, CDR2 YYEEEE, per germline.

The chain links TRBV28 to TRBJ2-7; 8 bases fit TRBD1. Trimming cost V 5 bases and J 2 bases; bases outside gene matches: 8. Per germline, CDR1 MDHEN and CDR2 SYDVKM. The CDR3 contains 15 residues. The CDR3 reads CASSTETGVPYEQYF. The DNA of the CDR3 is TGTGCCAGCAGTACCGAGACAGGGGTGCCCTACGAGCAGTACTTC.

Note on this clone: At one boundary the junction diverges from the germline segment, which might be a read error. The gene calls are TRBV10-3 and TRBJ1-5; perhaps TRBD1 as D (6 bases). The CDR3 is 14 amino acids. Germline assignment: CDR1 ENHRY and CDR2 SYGVKD. The CDR3 DNA sequence: TGTGCCATCAGTGAAGGCAGGGGCAAACAGCCCCAGCATTTT. Translated, it gives CAISEGRGKQPQHF.

This clone was seen a single time. The J gene is TRBJ1-2, the V gene TRBV19, with 8 bases fitting TRBD1. The ends lost 0 bases at V and 8 bases at J; junction bases unmatched: 5. This CDR3 is 14 amino acids long. Germline lookup yields CDR1 LNHDA and CDR2 SQIVND (reference sequence). Written as DNA, the CDR3 is TGTGCCAGTAGTATAGAGAGGACAGGGCTCGGCTACACCTTC. It specifies CASSIERTGLGYTF.